The next 10 T cell receptor beta chains were all read from a single sample in a study of shared clonotypes between healthy human individuals (dated by TCRdb to about 2020). The library relied on the immunoSEQ multiplex PCR assay. The source is immuneACCESS, and TCRdb retained only in-frame sequences with V and J called. Part of the clones is not carried over; for the studies checked, unresolved V genes explain less than half of this, and the remainder is unexplained. The sample table records roughly 2,300,000 clones; around 92% of these occur just once. The ten largest clones take up approximately 0.4% of the sample. Sequenced sample: naive CD4+ T cells from PBMCs. Sample cell subset or site, as interpreted from the label and publication: CD45RA+ positively selected. The receptors were gathered from a man younger than 35 in good health. Some clones in this sample may be carry-over from other donors' samples.

The chain couples TRBV7-2 to TRBJ2-5; possible D gene TRBD2, 5 bases. The CDR3 covers 16 residues. Germline CDR1 SGHTA, CDR2 FQGNSA. The V gene lost 5 bases and the J gene lost 4 bases, with 20 bases spanning the gap. CDR3 nucleotide sequence: TGTGCCAGCAGCCCAAGAGGACTCTCGACGGTAGAGACCCAGTACTTC. Translation: CASSPRGLSTVETQYF. The full variable domain, with the rest looked up from reference TRBV7-2 and TRBJ2-5, is GAGVSQSPSNKVTEKGKDVELRCDPISGHTALYWYRQSLGQGLEFLIYFQGNSAPDKSGLPSDRFSAERTGGSVSTLTIQRTQQEDSAVYLCASSPRGLSTVETQYFGPGTRLLVL.

The chain is built from TRBV27 and TRBJ1-5; D call uncertain. This CDR3 spans 15 amino acids. Germline CDR1 is MNHEY and CDR2 is SMNVEV (reference sequence). V was trimmed by 0 bases and J by 4 bases, leaving 10 bases between them. The DNA of the CDR3 is TGTGCCAGCAGTTTATCGGGCAGGCCGAATCAGCCCCAGCATTTT. It translates to CASSLSGRPNQPQHF.

The J gene is TRBJ1-2, the V gene TRBV28; unclear D gene. V was cut by 6 bases and J by 5 bases, with 22 bases left in between. Germline V gene data show CDR1 as MDHEN and CDR2 as SYDVKM. CDR3 length: 16 amino acids. CDR3 nucleotide sequence: TGTGCCAGCAGATCCCCCCCTGGAGGTTATGGTTATGGCTACACCTTC. This gives the protein CASRSPPGGYGYGYTF.

CDR3: CASSYHHGLTDTQYF. The CDR3 DNA reads as TGTGCCAGCAGTTACCACCATGGACTAACAGATACGCAGTATTTT. The chain carries TRBV6-5 and TRBJ2-3; D is possibly TRBD2 (6 bases). V was cut by 2 bases and J by 3 bases, with 12 bases left in between. Germline assignment: CDR1 MNHEY and CDR2 SVGAGI. This CDR3 is 15 amino acids long.

The rearrangement links TRBV6-5 to TRBJ1-5; no definite D call. The V gene lost 6 bases and the J gene lost 2 bases, with 8 bases spanning the gap. Germline V gene data show CDR1 as MNHEY and CDR2 as SVGAGI. This CDR3 has 13 amino acids. The CDR3 DNA is TGTGCCAGCAGGTCGGAGGGCAATCAGCCCCAGCATTTT. Its protein product is CASRSEGNQPQHF.

This chain uses TRBV18 with TRBJ2-1; 7 bases are a match to TRBD2. Unmatched junction bases numbered 5, after V lost 3 bases and J lost 12 bases. The CDR3 spans 12 residues. Germline V gives CDR1 KGHSH, CDR2 LQKENI. The DNA of the CDR3 is TGTGCCAGCTCACCGGTAGCGGGCGGGCAGTTCTTC. It specifies CASSPVAGGQFF. Using reference TRBV18 and TRBJ2-1 for the parts outside the CDR3, the full variable domain is NAGVMQNPRHLVRRRGQEARLRCSPMKGHSHVYWYRQLPEEGLKFMVYLQKENIIDESGMPKERFSAEFPKEGPSILRIQQVVRGDSAAYFCASSPVAGGQFFGPGTRLTVL.

The genes are TRBV2 and TRBJ2-5, with 10 bases fitting TRBD2. The CDR3 has 16 residues. In germline, CDR1 is SNHLY, CDR2 FYNNEI. J gave up 2 bases and V 8 bases, and 11 bases lay outside the gene matches. CDR3 residues: CASQRWTSGFQETQYF. CDR3 DNA sequence: TGTGCCAGCCAGAGGTGGACTAGCGGCTTTCAAGAGACCCAGTACTTC. The complete variable domain, with remaining parts taken from reference TRBV2 and TRBJ2-5, reads EPEVTQTPSHQVTQMGQEVILRCVPISNHLYFYWYRQILGQKVEFLVSFYNNEISEKSEIFDDQFSVERPDGSNFTLKIRSTKLEDSAMYFCASQRWTSGFQETQYFGPGTRLLVL.

The chain is built from TRBV6-1 and TRBJ2-1, with D tentatively TRBD1 (6 bases). The CDR3 is made up of 14 amino acids. Trimming pared 9 bases from V and 7 bases from J, leaving 19 bases between. From germline, CDR1 is MNHNS and CDR2 SASEGT. The CDR3 region is CARGHVRVPNEQFF. As DNA, the CDR3 is TGTGCCAGGGGACATGTCAGGGTGCCGAATGAGCAGTTCTTC.

The gene calls are TRBV30 and TRBJ2-7; D is unclear. CDR3 length equals 12 residues. The V gene lost 4 bases and the J gene lost 9 bases, with 16 bases spanning the gap. Germline V gene sequence: CDR1 GTSNPN, CDR2 SVGIG (reference sequence). Here the CDR3 reads CAWNSQTTGQYF. The CDR3 nucleotides read TGTGCCTGGAATTCCCAGACAACCGGGCAGTACTTC.

On this clone itself: This sample includes further DNA sequences coding for the same CDR3. The rearrangement joins TRBV7-2 to TRBJ2-5; D is possibly TRBD2 (5 bases). The CDR3 has 14 residues. Deletions cut 2 bases from V and 4 bases from J, with 11 bases between. Germline V lookup: CDR1 SGHTA, CDR2 FQGNSA. The CDR3 loop is CASSLTGSRETQYF. The CDR3 bases are TGTGCCAGCAGCTTAACGGGGAGCCGAGAGACCCAGTACTTC.